This T cell receptor (beta chain) was identified in a study of shared clonotypes between healthy human individuals. TCRdb's table, derived via immunoSEQ multiplex PCR, lists solely in-frame clones and lacks some. The sample shows about 490,000 clones, 76% of them seen only once. Participating donors were healthy, HIV-negative adults free of recent acute infections or vaccinations. This CDR3 contains 15 residues. V dropped 3 bases and J dropped 11; count of bases not matched to a gene: 12. CDR1 is MNHEY, CDR2 SMNVEV, per germline (reference sequence). This clone was observed a handful of times. The antigen is undetermined. Study results and limitations: Investigators expected sequencing depth to affect clonotype sharing among donors.

V usage is TRBV27 and J usage is TRBJ1-2; 10 bases line up with TRBD1. The sample taken for sequencing was PBMCs. The sequence was collected from a woman in her forties in good health. Some clones in this sample may be carry-over from other donors' samples. CDR3 in DNA: TGTGCCAGCAGTTTGTCGGGACAGGGGTTTAGTAGATACACCTTC. As protein: CASSLSGQGFSRYTF.